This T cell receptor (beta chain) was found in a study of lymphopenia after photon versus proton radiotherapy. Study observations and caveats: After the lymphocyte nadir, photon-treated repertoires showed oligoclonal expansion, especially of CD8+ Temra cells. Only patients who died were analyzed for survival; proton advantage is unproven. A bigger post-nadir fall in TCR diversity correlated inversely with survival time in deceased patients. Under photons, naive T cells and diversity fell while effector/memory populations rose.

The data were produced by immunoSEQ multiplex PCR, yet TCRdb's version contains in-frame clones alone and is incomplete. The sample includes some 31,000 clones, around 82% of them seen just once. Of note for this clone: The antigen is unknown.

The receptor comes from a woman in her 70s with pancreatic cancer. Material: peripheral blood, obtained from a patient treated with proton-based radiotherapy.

The CDR3 DNA reads as TGTGCCAGCAGCTCACGGAGACTAGAAGTAACTGAGCAGTACTTC. As protein: CASSSRRLEVTEQYF. The chain has TRBV7-2 and TRBJ2-7, with D possibly being TRBD2 (6 bases). CDR1 is SGHTA and CDR2 is FQGNSA in the germline V gene. CDR3 size: 15 residues. Trimming pared 4 bases from V and 7 bases from J, leaving 20 bases between. The variable domain in full, completed from reference TRBV7-2 and TRBJ2-7, reads GAGVSQSPSNKVTEKGKDVELRCDPISGHTALYWYRQSLGQGLEFLIYFQGNSAPDKSGLPSDRFSAERTGGSVSTLTIQRTQQEDSAVYLCASSSRRLEVTEQYFGPGTRLTVT.